The rows below give T cell receptor beta chains drawn from one sample of a study of lymphopenia after photon versus proton radiotherapy. Here immunoSEQ multiplex PCR was the method, and the copy in TCRdb shows in-frame clones only, minus some. The data contain approximately 62,000 clones, roughly 83% of them singletons. Here the sequenced sample was peripheral blood, taken from a patient treated with proton-based radiotherapy. The source of these receptors is a man in his fifties or sixties with pancreatic cancer. The CDR3 runs from the conserved cysteine through the conserved F or W. Fields, in order: V gene, J gene, D gene, clone size, CDR3 protein, CDR3 DNA. A D gene is named only where the DNA matches it firmly. Expanded clones are given a class, and other clones once, few, many or no size at all.

>TRBV2|TRBJ2-7|NA|NA
CASSEAEAEQYF
TGTGCCAGCAGTGAAGCGGAAGCCGAGCAGTACTTC
>TRBV27|TRBJ1-1|NA|NA
CASKVAAHRVNTEAFF
TGTGCCAGCAAAGTGGCAGCCCATAGGGTGAACACTGAAGCTTTCTTT
>TRBV5-1|TRBJ1-2|TRBD1|NA
CASSASSTSRDRSYGYTF
TGCGCCAGCAGCGCCTCGAGCACTAGTCGGGACAGATCCTATGGCTACACCTTC
>TRBV18|TRBJ2-1|TRBD1|NA
CASSWGQGDRSEQFF
TGTGCCAGCTCGTGGGGACAGGGGGACCGGAGTGAGCAGTTCTTC
>TRBV4-2|TRBJ1-1|NA|NA
CASSPLGRGTRGTEAFF
TGTGCCAGCAGCCCCCTCGGACGGGGGACTCGAGGCACTGAAGCTTTCTTT
>TRBV9|TRBJ2-1|NA|NA
CASSVGGSYNEQFF
TGTGCCAGCAGCGTAGGGGGCTCCTACAATGAGCAGTTCTTC
>TRBV29-1|TRBJ2-1|NA|NA
CSVVTGIVDEQFF
TGCAGCGTTGTGACAGGCATTGTAGATGAGCAGTTCTTC
>TRBV6-5|TRBJ1-3|NA|NA
CASSYRQLGNTIYF
TGTGCCAGCAGTTACCGGCAATTGGGAAACACCATATATTTT
>TRBV6-6|TRBJ1-5|NA|NA
CASSYSTGHSNQPQHF
TGTGCCAGCAGTTACTCGACAGGCCATAGCAATCAGCCCCAGCATTTT
>TRBV28|TRBJ1-5|NA|once
CASSFRSQGWSNQPQHF
TGTGCCAGCAGTTTTCGATCACAGGGATGGAGCAATCAGCCCCAGCATTTT
>TRBV7-2|TRBJ2-2|NA|NA
CASSPDRRNTGELFF
TGTGCCAGCAGCCCCGACAGGAGAAACACCGGGGAGCTGTTTTTT
>TRBV6-5|TRBJ2-3|NA|NA
CASTSATGADTQYF
TGTGCCAGCACCTCGGCGACGGGGGCCGATACGCAGTATTTT
>TRBV27|TRBJ1-3|TRBD1|NA
CASSLTGQGSGNTIYF
TGTGCCAGCAGTTTAACGGGACAGGGCTCTGGAAACACCATATATTTT
>TRBV5-1|TRBJ1-4|NA|NA
CASSLGPNEKLFF
TGCGCCAGCAGCTTGGGACCTAATGAAAAACTGTTTTTT
>TRBV7-9|TRBJ2-3|NA|NA
CASSTSPFRPKSTDTQYF
TGTGCCAGCAGCACTAGCCCCTTCCGGCCTAAATCCACAGATACGCAGTATTTT
>TRBV6-1|TRBJ1-2|TRBD1|few
CASTQDRGLGYTF
TGTGCCAGCACCCAGGACAGGGGGCTGGGCTACACCTTC
>TRBV7-8|TRBJ2-1|TRBD1|NA
CASSLGGQGGYNEQFF
TGTGCCAGCAGCTTAGGGGGACAGGGAGGGTACAATGAGCAGTTCTTC
>TRBV28|TRBJ1-2|NA|NA
CASSPDSLYGYTF
TGTGCCAGCAGTCCGGACAGCTTATATGGCTACACCTTC
>TRBV6-1|TRBJ2-3|NA|NA
CASRAAWGGTDTQYF
TGTGCCAGCAGAGCTGCTTGGGGTGGCACAGATACGCAGTATTTT
>TRBV28|TRBJ1-4|TRBD1|NA
CASSLYLGQGVEKLFF
TGTGCCAGCAGTTTATACCTGGGACAGGGGGTCGAAAAACTGTTTTTT
>TRBV11-2|TRBJ2-7|NA|NA
CASRSGTSYEQYF
TGTGCCAGCAGATCCGGGACAAGCTACGAGCAGTACTTC
>TRBV5-4|TRBJ2-6|TRBD1|once
CASSPRFGTDLSGANVLTF
TGTGCCAGCAGCCCCCGGTTCGGGACAGACCTCTCTGGGGCCAACGTCCTGACTTTC
>TRBV18|TRBJ2-7|NA|NA
CASSRTVQTYEQYF
TGTGCCAGCTCAAGGACAGTCCAAACCTACGAGCAGTACTTC
>TRBV5-5|TRBJ1-1|TRBD1|once
CASSPQGGNTEAFF
TGTGCCAGCAGCCCACAGGGGGGGAACACTGAAGCTTTCTTT
>TRBV6-5|TRBJ2-7|TRBD2|NA
CASSPSGRSEQYF
TGTGCCAGCAGCCCCAGCGGGAGATCCGAGCAGTACTTC
>TRBV6-5|TRBJ1-2|TRBD1|NA
CASRQRQGFGYTF
TGTGCCAGCAGACAGAGACAGGGCTTCGGCTACACCTTC
>TRBV14|TRBJ1-5|NA|few
CASSQGGGELQHF
TGTGCCAGCAGCCAAGGGGGAGGAGAACTCCAGCATTTT
>TRBV6-1|TRBJ1-2|NA|NA
CASSDDRIYGYTF
TGTGCCAGCAGTGACGACAGGATCTATGGCTACACCTTC